The clone carrying this T cell receptor (beta chain) came up a few times. Its antigen is still unknown. The sample contains more than one DNA sequence encoding this CDR3. Generated by immunoSEQ multiplex PCR, the TCRdb table keeps only in-frame clones and is missing some. The sample includes some 32,000 clones, roughly four fifths seen only once; the top ten take around a tenth. The CDR3 consists of 14 residues. V lost 1 base and J lost 3, with 11 bases in between. Germline V lookup: CDR1 SGDLS, CDR2 YYNGEE. This entry is derived from a study of early stage breast cancer tumors. Study as a whole: Most invasive tumors, about 75% of the 16, were ER+/PR+/HER2-. General study findings and limits: Tumors had around 2.4-fold higher T cell density than normal breast. Enriched TCRB sequences shared across patients were mostly commonly generated sequences. Blood repertoires resembled normal breast more than tumor.

J is TRBJ2-7 and V is TRBV9; maybe TRBD1 (6 bases). The source of this sequence is a person aged 30 to 40 with breast cancer. The material sequenced was breast tumor tissue. The CDR3 loop is CASSVRGLDYEQYF. CDR3 DNA: TGTGCCAGCAGCGTAAGGGGGTTAGACTACGAGCAGTACTTC.